This record looks at one T cell receptor beta chain sequence and its context. The sample comes from a study of T cells in Graves' hyperthyroidism and ophthalmopathy. The CDR3 has 14 amino acids. Trimming left V 5 bases short and J 3 bases short, with 15 bases between. CDR1 DFQATT and CDR2 SNEGSKA come from the germline V gene (reference sequence). Cells are PBMCs isolated from around 10 ml of fresh blood. RNA transcripts provided the source from which TCR beta CDR3 regions were amplified. First-round RT-PCR of the TCR CDR3 relied on the HTBI primer set. From the multiplex PCR reads, TCRdb called clonotypes with MiXCR, one entry per CDR3 protein. The data hold 560,000 or so distinct CDR3 sequences, with 15% to 20% observed a single time.

The TCR originated in a man in his forties with Graves' ophthalmopathy. The chain couples TRBV20-1 to TRBJ2-3; D call uncertain. The sequenced sample consisted of blood. Here the CDR3 reads CSASFGRGTDTQYF. CDR3 sequence (DNA): TGCAGTGCTTCCTTCGGGCGAGGAACAGATACGCAGTATTTT.